A single sample is the source of the 16 T cell receptor beta chains below, sequenced in a study of Ad26.COV2.S vaccination and SARS-CoV-2 variants. Profiled with immunoSEQ multiplex PCR; TCRdb holds only in-frame clones, not every one. The data show roughly 450,000 clones, with 90% seen just once and 10% to 15% held by the top ten. Documented treatment: some 19 received Ad26.COV2.S at low or high dose, single or two shots; a few received placebo; per-sample allocation not given. Sample collection was performed on day 63 after the first vaccine or placebo injection. The source was peripheral blood, collected in a trial of Ad26.COV2.S vaccine versus placebo. The receptor source for this set is a person aged 18 to 65 who received the Ad26.COV2.S COVID-19 vaccine or a placebo.

J is TRBJ2-1 and V is TRBV19; 8 bases agree with TRBD2. CDR1 LNHDA and CDR2 SQIVND come from the germline V gene (reference sequence). The length of the CDR3 is 14 residues. The J segment lost 7 bases and the V segment lost 5 bases, leaving 7 bases of the junction unmatched. The CDR3 loop reads CASSPNGRGNEQFF. The CDR3 coding sequence is TGTGCCAGTAGTCCAAACGGGAGGGGTAATGAGCAGTTCTTC.

The chain couples TRBV6-5 to TRBJ2-7; no clear D. CDR1 and CDR2 (germline): MNHEY, SVGAGI. The CDR3 spans 14 residues. V was cut by 6 bases and J by 2 bases, with 14 bases left in between. The CDR3 nucleotides read TGTGCCAGCAGGACCGAAGCAGGAACCTACGAGCAGTACTTC. It encodes CASRTEAGTYEQYF.

The chain recombines TRBV27 with TRBJ1-2; a possible D gene is TRBD1 (6 bases). V was cut by 2 bases and J by 7 bases, with 17 bases left in between. This CDR3 is built from 15 residues. CDR1 and CDR2 (germline): MNHEY, SMNVEV (reference sequence). CDR3 protein: CASSLLQGYPAGYTF. The DNA of the CDR3 is TGTGCCAGCAGTTTACTACAGGGTTACCCTGCTGGCTACACCTTC.

This clone was seen just once. The rearrangement joins TRBV6-2 or TRBV6-3 to TRBJ1-1, with D tentatively TRBD1 (5 bases). Trimming took 0 bases from V and 0 from J, leaving 20 bases between them. CDR3 length: 19 residues. Germline CDR1 and CDR2: MNHEY and SVGEGT. CDR3 sequence reads: CASSYSPVSYGHMNTEAFF. Here the CDR3 DNA reads TGTGCCAGCAGTTACTCGCCTGTATCTTACGGACACATGAACACTGAAGCTTTCTTT.

The chain couples TRBV19 to TRBJ2-3; TRBD2 matches 8 bases. Germline CDR1 LNHDA, CDR2 SQIVND (reference sequence). The CDR3 runs to 14 residues. V dropped 8 bases and J dropped 6; count of bases not matched to a gene: 10. CDR3 region: CASSVRERGDTQYF. The CDR3 nucleotides read TGTGCCAGTTCGGTGCGGGAGCGGGGGGATACGCAGTATTTT.

The chain combines TRBV30 with TRBJ1-6, with 9 bases that match TRBD1. The germline gives CDR1 GTSNPN, CDR2 SVGIG (reference sequence). V trimming: 2 bases; J trimming: 10 bases; junction bases outside the gene matches: 6. CDR3 length equals 14 residues. The CDR3: CAWSLADRGSPLHF. The DNA of the CDR3 is TGTGCCTGGAGTCTTGCGGACAGGGGATCACCCCTCCACTTT.

The J gene is TRBJ2-3, the V gene TRBV10-1; 7 bases align to TRBD1. Germline lookup yields CDR1 WNHNN and CDR2 SYGVQD (reference sequence). The CDR3 contains 17 residues. The CDR3 is CFDRAQVSAPGTDTQYF. The CDR3 DNA follows: TGCTTTGACAGGGCCCAGGTCAGCGCCCCTGGCACAGATACGCAGTATTTT.

The genes are TRBV11-3 and TRBJ2-7; 7 bases line up with TRBD1. The CDR3 extends over 13 amino acids. V was clipped by 5 bases and J by 4 bases; unmatched bases: 5. Per germline, CDR1 SGHNT and CDR2 YENEEA. For the CDR3, the DNA is TGTGCCAGCAGCAGAGGGGGCGGGTACGAGCAGTACTTC. Translation gives CASSRGGGYEQYF.

The V gene is TRBV5-1, the J gene TRBJ2-3; unclear D gene. Germline CDR1 is SGHRS and CDR2 is YFSETQ. There are 13 residues in the CDR3. The germline V and J ends were trimmed by 4 bases and 3 bases, with 9 bases remaining between them. Written as DNA, the CDR3 is TGCGCCAGCAGCCCTTACAGAACAGATACGCAGTATTTT. This sequence encodes CASSPYRTDTQYF. The whole variable domain, filled in from reference TRBV5-1 and TRBJ2-3, reads KAGVTQTPRYLIKTRGQQVTLSCSPISGHRSVSWYQQTPGQGLQFLFEYFSETQRNKGNFPGRFSGRQFSNSRSEMNVSTLELGDSALYLCASSPYRTDTQYFGPGTRLTVL.

The gene calls are TRBV7-8 and TRBJ1-3, with 10 bases aligning to TRBD1. With V trimmed by 5 bases and J by 3 bases, 7 bases remained unmatched. The length of the CDR3 is 16 residues. The germline CDR1 and CDR2 sequences are SGHVS and FQNEAQ. The CDR3 region is CASSHRDRGVGNTIYF. As DNA, the CDR3 is TGTGCCAGCAGCCACCGGGACAGGGGTGTTGGAAACACCATATATTTT.

The chain couples TRBV18 to TRBJ2-5; 11 bases fit TRBD1. CDR1 and CDR2 (germline): KGHSH, LQKENI. Trimming cost V 2 bases and J 2 bases; bases outside gene matches: 7. CDR3 size: 17 residues. CDR3 amino acids: CASSPVPGTGGQETQYF. CDR3 in DNA: TGTGCCAGCTCACCAGTCCCGGGGACAGGGGGTCAAGAGACCCAGTACTTC.

The genes are TRBV4-1 and TRBJ2-2, with a tentative D call TRBD2 (6 bases). CDR1 and CDR2 (germline): MGHRA, YSYEKL. The CDR3 is made up of 15 amino acids. V lost 4 bases to trimming and J lost 4 bases, with 13 bases between them. CDR3 loop: CASSRGIGVTGELFF. CDR3 sequence (DNA): TGCGCCAGCAGCCGCGGGATTGGGGTCACCGGGGAGCTGTTTTTT.

The chain recombines TRBV11-3 with TRBJ2-1, with TRBD1 as a possible D gene (5 bases). Trimming cost V 4 bases and J 8 bases, with 18 bases left between them. The CDR3 covers 15 residues. Germline V gene sequence: CDR1 SGHNT, CDR2 YENEEA. CDR3 region: CASSSLTLGHHEQFF. The DNA for the CDR3 is TGTGCCAGCAGCTCCCTCACTTTAGGACACCATGAGCAGTTCTTC.

This clone was seen just once. The chain joins TRBV5-4 to TRBJ1-1; maybe TRBD1 (6 bases). Germline V CDR1 and CDR2: SGHNT, YYREEE (reference sequence). With 0 bases removed from V and 4 bases from J, the gap between germline ends came to 16 bases. This CDR3 has 16 amino acids. The CDR3 here is CASSLADSLLGTEAFF. The CDR3 DNA follows: TGTGCCAGCAGCTTGGCGGACAGCCTGTTGGGCACTGAAGCTTTCTTT.

The chain couples TRBV27 to TRBJ2-5, with D perhaps TRBD1 (5 bases). V was cut by 2 bases and J by 0 bases, with 10 bases left in between. This CDR3 is built from 15 residues. Germline V lookup: CDR1 MNHEY, CDR2 SMNVEV (reference sequence). The CDR3 here is CASSLRGTDQETQYF. Written as DNA, the CDR3 is TGTGCCAGCAGTTTAAGGGGAACCGACCAAGAGACCCAGTACTTC.

This clone was seen a handful of times. The chain carries TRBV9 and TRBJ1-1, with a weak D call TRBD1 (5 bases). With 2 bases removed from V and 1 base from J, the gap between germline ends came to 12 bases. Germline loops: CDR1 SGDLS, CDR2 YYNGEE. The CDR3 runs 15 residues. The CDR3 DNA follows: TGTGCCAGCAGCGTCGACTGGACAACGAACACTGAAGCTTTCTTT. Translated, it gives CASSVDWTTNTEAFF.